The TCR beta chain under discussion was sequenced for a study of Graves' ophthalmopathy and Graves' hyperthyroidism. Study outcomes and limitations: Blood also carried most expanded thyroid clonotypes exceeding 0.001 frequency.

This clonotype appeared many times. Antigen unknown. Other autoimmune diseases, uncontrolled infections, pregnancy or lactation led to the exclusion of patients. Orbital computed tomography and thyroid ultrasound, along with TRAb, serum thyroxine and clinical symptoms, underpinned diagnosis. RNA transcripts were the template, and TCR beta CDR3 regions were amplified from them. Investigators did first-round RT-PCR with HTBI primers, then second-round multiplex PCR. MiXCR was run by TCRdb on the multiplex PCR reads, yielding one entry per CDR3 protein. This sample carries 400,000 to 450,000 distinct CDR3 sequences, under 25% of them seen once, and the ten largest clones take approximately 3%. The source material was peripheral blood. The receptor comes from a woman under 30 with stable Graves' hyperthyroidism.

DNA of the CDR3: TGTGCCAGCTCTATAGCGGGAGTGGAGACCCAGTACTTC. Its translation: CASSIAGVETQYF. The chain employs TRBV6-5 and TRBJ2-5; 9 bases line up with TRBD2. Germline lookup yields CDR1 MNHEY and CDR2 SVGAGI. The CDR3 has 13 amino acids. V gave up 8 bases and J gave up 5 bases; unmatched junction bases: 6.